Following are 7 T cell receptor beta chains from one sample sequenced in a study of control samples from healthy donors and cancer patients. Sequencing used immunoSEQ multiplex PCR; TCRdb keeps in-frame clones, though not all of them. The table includes more than 95,000 clones, roughly 85% detected once. Sequenced input: blood. These receptor sequences come from a woman in her fifties or sixties in good health.

The rearrangement links TRBV5-6 to TRBJ1-4; D uncertain. Trimming left V 0 bases short and J 1 base short, with 10 bases between. There are 16 residues in the CDR3. Germline loops: CDR1 SGHDT, CDR2 YYEEEE. The chain's CDR3 is CASSLGPGETNEKLFF. As DNA, the CDR3 is TGTGCCAGCAGCTTGGGACCCGGGGAAACTAATGAAAAACTGTTTTTT. Together with reference TRBV5-6 and TRBJ1-4, the CDR3 gives the full variable domain: DAGVTQSPTHLIKTRGQQVTLRCSPKSGHDTVSWYQQALGQGPQFIFQYYEEEERQRGNFPDRFSGHQFPNYSSELNVNALLLGDSALYLCASSLGPGETNEKLFFGSGTQLSVL.

The J gene is TRBJ1-6, the V gene TRBV19; D may be TRBD1 (5 bases). Germline assignment: CDR1 LNHDA and CDR2 SQIVND (reference sequence). This CDR3 spans 12 amino acids. Trimming pared 9 bases from V and 6 bases from J, leaving 9 bases between. CDR3 in amino acids: CASGTSNSPLHF. The DNA of the CDR3 is TGTGCCAGCGGGACTTCTAATTCACCCCTCCACTTT.

V is TRBV4-3 and J is TRBJ1-6, with TRBD1 matching 9 bases. CDR3 size: 15 residues. The V segment lost 6 bases and the J segment 16 bases; nucleotides outside the gene matches: 16. CDR1 is LGHNA and CDR2 is YSLEER in the germline V gene. This CDR3 reads CASSREIMWDRELHF. CDR3 sequence (DNA): TGCGCCAGCAGTCGCGAAATAATGTGGGACAGGGAACTCCACTTT.

The V and J genes are TRBV9 and TRBJ1-2; D perhaps matches TRBD1 (6 bases). V dropped 4 bases and J dropped 0 bases, with 16 bases sitting between them. Germline V gene lookup returns CDR1 SGDLS and CDR2 YYNGEE. The CDR3 runs 16 residues. The CDR3 DNA follows: TGTGCCAGCAGCCCCTTCCGGGACAAACCTAACTATGGCTACACCTTC. This sequence encodes CASSPFRDKPNYGYTF. The variable domain in full, completed from reference TRBV9 and TRBJ1-2, reads DSGVTQTPKHLITATGQRVTLRCSPRSGDLSVYWYQQSLDQGLQFLIQYYNGEERAKGNILERFSAQQFPDLHSELNLSSLELGDSALYFCASSPFRDKPNYGYTFGSGTRLTVV.

This chain links TRBV7-9 with TRBJ2-7; 8 bases match TRBD1. CDR3 length: 16 amino acids. The germline CDR1 and CDR2 sequences are SEHNR and FQNEAQ (reference sequence). Germline trimming cut 5 bases from V and 1 base from J; bases unmatched to any gene: 10. CDR3: CASSRVAGGRSYEQYF. For the CDR3, the DNA is TGTGCCAGCAGCCGTGTGGCAGGGGGCAGATCCTACGAGCAGTACTTC.

This chain links TRBV7-9 with TRBJ2-5; 11 bases match TRBD2. Germline lookup yields CDR1 SEHNR and CDR2 FQNEAQ (reference sequence). CDR3 length equals 14 residues. V dropped 5 bases and J dropped 3; count of bases not matched to a gene: 2. DNA for the CDR3: TGTGCCAGCAGCCTGGGACTAGCGGAAGAGACCCAGTACTTC. Translation: CASSLGLAEETQYF.

This clone was counted between two and nine times. One end of the junction is discordant with germline, which a read error may explain. V is TRBV7-7 and J is TRBJ2-1, with a possible D match to TRBD1 (6 bases). The CDR3 is 13 amino acids. Germline lookup yields CDR1 SSHAT and CDR2 FNYEAQ (reference sequence). The CDR3 region has the DNA TGTGCTAGCAGCTTGAACCGGGACACTGAGCAGTTCTTC. Translated, it gives CASSLNRDTEQFF.